This entry features one T cell receptor (beta chain) sequence. The antigen is not known. TCRdb called the reads again in MiXCR, with one record for every CDR3 protein. The data hold hundreds of thousands of distinct CDR3 sequences, with roughly 28% observed a single time. This entry comes from a study of T cell repertoires in cytomegalovirus infection. Background on the study: HLA-C-restricted CMV epitopes, recently identified, and well-studied HLA-B-restricted ones were used by the study. A matching HLA type, together with CMV infection, was signaled by public TCR beta signatures. The study's findings and limits: Across the ex vivo response, the dominant clonotypes were HLA-C-restricted CMV-specific TCR beta clonotypes.

The CDR3 is 14 residues long. CDR1 and CDR2 (germline): LNHDA, SQIVND (reference sequence). V dropped 7 bases and J dropped 0 bases, with 9 bases sitting between them. The receptor's source is a human donor in good health (CMV status not recorded). Some clones in this sample may be carry-over from other donors' samples. The genes are TRBV19 and TRBJ2-2; D not resolved. The input for sequencing was cultured PBMCs, taken from culture after CMV antigen stimulation. The CDR3 bases are TGTGCCAGTACCCGAGGAGCGAACACCGGGGAGCTGTTTTTT. Translating gives CASTRGANTGELFF.